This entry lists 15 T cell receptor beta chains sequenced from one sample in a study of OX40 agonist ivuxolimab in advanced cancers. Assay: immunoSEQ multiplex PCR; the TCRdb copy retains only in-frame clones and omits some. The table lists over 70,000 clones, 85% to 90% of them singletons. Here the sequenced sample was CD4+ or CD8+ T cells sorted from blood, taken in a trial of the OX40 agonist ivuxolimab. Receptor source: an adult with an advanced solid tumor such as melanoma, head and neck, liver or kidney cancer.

Written as DNA, the CDR3 is TGTGCCAGCAGGTCGACAGGGTTGTATGAGCAGTTCTTC. Translating gives CASRSTGLYEQFF. V is TRBV6-5 and J is TRBJ2-1; 7 bases are a match to TRBD1. J was trimmed by 8 bases and V by 6 bases; bases with no gene match: 7. Germline V gene lookup returns CDR1 MNHEY and CDR2 SVGAGI. The CDR3 is 13 residues long.

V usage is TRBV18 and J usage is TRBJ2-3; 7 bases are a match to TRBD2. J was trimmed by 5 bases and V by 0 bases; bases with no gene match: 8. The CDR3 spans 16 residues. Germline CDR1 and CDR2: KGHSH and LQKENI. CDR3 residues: CASSPPSLASGDTQYF. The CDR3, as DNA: TGTGCCAGCTCACCACCGTCACTAGCGTCGGGAGATACGCAGTATTTT.

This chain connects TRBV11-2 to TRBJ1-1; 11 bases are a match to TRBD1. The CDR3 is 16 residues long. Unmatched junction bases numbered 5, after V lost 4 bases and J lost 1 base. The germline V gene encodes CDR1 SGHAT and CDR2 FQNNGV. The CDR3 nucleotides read TGTGCCAGCAGCTCCGGGACAGGGGGACCGAACACTGAAGCTTTCTTT. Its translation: CASSSGTGGPNTEAFF.

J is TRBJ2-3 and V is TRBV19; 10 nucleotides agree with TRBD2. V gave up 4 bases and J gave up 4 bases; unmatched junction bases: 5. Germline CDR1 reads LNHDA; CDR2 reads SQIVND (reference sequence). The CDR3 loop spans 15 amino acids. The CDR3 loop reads CASSRGGTSADTQYF. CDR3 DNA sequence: TGTGCCAGTAGTAGGGGGGGGACTAGCGCAGATACGCAGTATTTT. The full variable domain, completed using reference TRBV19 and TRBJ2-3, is DGGITQSPKYLFRKEGQNVTLSCEQNLNHDAMYWYRQDPGQGLRLIYYSQIVNDFQKGDIAEGYSVSREKKESFPLTVTSAQKNPTAFYLCASSRGGTSADTQYFGPGTRLTVL.

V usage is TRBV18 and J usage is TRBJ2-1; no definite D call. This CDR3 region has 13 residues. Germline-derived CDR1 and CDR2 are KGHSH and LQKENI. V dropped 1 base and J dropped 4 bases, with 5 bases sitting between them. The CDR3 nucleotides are TGTGCCAGCTCACCACAGGGTTACAATGAGCAGTTCTTC. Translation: CASSPQGYNEQFF.

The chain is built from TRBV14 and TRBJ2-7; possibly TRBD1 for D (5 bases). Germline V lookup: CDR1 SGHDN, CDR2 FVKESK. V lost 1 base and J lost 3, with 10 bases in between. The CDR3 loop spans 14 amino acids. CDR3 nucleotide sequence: TGTGCCAGCAGCCAAGTGACAGATGGCTACGAGCAGTACTTC. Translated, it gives CASSQVTDGYEQYF.

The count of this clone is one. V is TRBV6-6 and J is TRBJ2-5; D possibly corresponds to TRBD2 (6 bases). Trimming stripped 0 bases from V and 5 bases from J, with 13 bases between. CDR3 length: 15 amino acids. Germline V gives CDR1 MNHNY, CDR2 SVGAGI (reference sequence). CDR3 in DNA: TGTGCCAGCAGTTACTCCCCCCGGGACTCGGAGACCCAGTACTTC. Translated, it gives CASSYSPRDSETQYF.

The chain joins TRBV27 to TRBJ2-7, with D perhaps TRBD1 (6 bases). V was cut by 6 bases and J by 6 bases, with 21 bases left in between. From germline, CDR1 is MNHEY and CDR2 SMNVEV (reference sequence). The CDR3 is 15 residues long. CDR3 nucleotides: TGTGCCAGCAGCCTCCAGGCGACAGGATGGGTCGAGCAGTACTTC. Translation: CASSLQATGWVEQYF.

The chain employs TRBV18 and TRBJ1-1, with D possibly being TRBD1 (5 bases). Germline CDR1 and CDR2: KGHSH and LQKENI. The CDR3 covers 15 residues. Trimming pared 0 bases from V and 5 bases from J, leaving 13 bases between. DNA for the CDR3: TGTGCCAGCTCACCACCGGTGCGGTGGGGGACTGAAGCTTTCTTT. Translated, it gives CASSPPVRWGTEAFF.

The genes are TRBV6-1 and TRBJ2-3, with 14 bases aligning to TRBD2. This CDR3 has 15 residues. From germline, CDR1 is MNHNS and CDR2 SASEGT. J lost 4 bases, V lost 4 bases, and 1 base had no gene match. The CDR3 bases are TGTGCCAGCAGTGGACTAGCGGGAGGGCCAGATACGCAGTATTTT. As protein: CASSGLAGGPDTQYF.

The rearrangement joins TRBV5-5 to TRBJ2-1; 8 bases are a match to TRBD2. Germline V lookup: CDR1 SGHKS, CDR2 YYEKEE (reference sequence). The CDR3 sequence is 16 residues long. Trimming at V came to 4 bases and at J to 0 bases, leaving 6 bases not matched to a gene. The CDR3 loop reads CASSPPLADSYNEQFF. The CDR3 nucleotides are TGTGCCAGCAGCCCCCCACTAGCGGACTCCTACAATGAGCAGTTCTTC.

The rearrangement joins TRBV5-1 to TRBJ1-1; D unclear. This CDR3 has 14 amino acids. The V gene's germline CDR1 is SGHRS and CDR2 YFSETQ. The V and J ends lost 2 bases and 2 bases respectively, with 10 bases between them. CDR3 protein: CASSLRYTNTEAFF. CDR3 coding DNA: TGCGCCAGCAGCTTAAGGTATACTAACACTGAAGCTTTCTTT.

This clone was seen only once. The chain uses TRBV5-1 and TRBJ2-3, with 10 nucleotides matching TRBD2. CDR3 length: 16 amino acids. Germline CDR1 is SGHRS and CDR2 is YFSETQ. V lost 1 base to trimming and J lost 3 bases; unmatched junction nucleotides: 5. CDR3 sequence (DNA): TGCGCCAGCAGCTTGAACCGACTAGCGGGTACAGATACGCAGTATTTT. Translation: CASSLNRLAGTDTQYF.

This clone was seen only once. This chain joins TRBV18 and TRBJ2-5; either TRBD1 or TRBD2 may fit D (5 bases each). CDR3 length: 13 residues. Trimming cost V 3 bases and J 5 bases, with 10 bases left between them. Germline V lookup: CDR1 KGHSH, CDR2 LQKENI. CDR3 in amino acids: CASSPGTGETQYF. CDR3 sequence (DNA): TGTGCCAGCTCACCCGGGACCGGCGAGACCCAGTACTTC.

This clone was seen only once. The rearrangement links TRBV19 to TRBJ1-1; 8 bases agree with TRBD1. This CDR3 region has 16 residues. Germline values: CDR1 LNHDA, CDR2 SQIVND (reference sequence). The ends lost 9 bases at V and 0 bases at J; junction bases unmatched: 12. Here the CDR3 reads CASFSDRGQVNTEAFF. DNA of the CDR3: TGTGCCAGCTTCTCCGACAGGGGACAGGTGAACACTGAAGCTTTCTTT. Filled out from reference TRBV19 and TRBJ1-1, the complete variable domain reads DGGITQSPKYLFRKEGQNVTLSCEQNLNHDAMYWYRQDPGQGLRLIYYSQIVNDFQKGDIAEGYSVSREKKESFPLTVTSAQKNPTAFYLCASFSDRGQVNTEAFFGQGTRLTVV.